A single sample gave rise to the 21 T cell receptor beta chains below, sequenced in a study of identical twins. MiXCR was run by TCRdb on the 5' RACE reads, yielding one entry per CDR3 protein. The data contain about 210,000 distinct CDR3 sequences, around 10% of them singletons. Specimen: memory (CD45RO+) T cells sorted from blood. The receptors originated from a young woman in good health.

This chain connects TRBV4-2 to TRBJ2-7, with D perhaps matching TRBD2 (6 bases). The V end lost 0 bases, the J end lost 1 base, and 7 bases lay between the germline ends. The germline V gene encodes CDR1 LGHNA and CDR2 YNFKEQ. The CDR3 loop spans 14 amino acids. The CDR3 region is CASSQEEGSYEQYF. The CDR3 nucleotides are TGTGCCAGCAGCCAAGAGGAGGGATCCTACGAGCAGTACTTC.

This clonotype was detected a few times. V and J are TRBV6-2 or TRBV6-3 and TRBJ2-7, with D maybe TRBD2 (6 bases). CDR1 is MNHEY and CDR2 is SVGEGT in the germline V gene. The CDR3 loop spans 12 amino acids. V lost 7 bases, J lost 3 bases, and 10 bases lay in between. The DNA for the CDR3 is TGTGCCAGCACCCCGGGGGTCTACGAGCAGTACTTC. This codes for CASTPGVYEQYF.

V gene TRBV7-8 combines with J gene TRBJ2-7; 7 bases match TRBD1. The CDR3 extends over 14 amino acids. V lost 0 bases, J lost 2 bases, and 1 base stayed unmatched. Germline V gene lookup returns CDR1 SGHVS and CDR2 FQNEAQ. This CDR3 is CASSLARGTYEQYF. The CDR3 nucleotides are TGTGCCAGCAGCTTAGCCAGGGGGACCTACGAGCAGTACTTC.

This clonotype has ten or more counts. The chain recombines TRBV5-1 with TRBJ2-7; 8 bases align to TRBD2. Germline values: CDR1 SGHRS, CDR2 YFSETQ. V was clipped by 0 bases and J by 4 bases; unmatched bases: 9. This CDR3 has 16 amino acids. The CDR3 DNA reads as TGCGCCAGCAGCTTGGCCTTGAGCGGGGGAATTTACGAGCAGTACTTC. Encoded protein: CASSLALSGGIYEQYF. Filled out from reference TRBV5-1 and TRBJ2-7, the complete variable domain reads KAGVTQTPRYLIKTRGQQVTLSCSPISGHRSVSWYQQTPGQGLQFLFEYFSETQRNKGNFPGRFSGRQFSNSRSEMNVSTLELGDSALYLCASSLALSGGIYEQYFGPGTRLTVT.

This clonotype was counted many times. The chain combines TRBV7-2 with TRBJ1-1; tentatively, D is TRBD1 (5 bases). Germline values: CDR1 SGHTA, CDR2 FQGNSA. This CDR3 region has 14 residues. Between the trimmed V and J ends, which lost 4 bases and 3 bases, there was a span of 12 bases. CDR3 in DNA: TGTGCCAGCAGCTATATAACAGGCTACACTGAAGCTTTCTTT. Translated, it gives CASSYITGYTEAFF.

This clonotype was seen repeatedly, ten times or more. CDR3 amino acids: CASSLDSSLGVAGNTIYF. The CDR3 DNA reads TGCGCCAGCAGCTTGGATAGTTCATTAGGAGTTGCTGGAAACACCATATATTTT. The chain joins TRBV5-1 to TRBJ1-3; D gene uncertain. The V end lost 0 bases, the J end lost 2 bases, and 18 bases lay between the germline ends. Germline V CDR1 and CDR2: SGHRS, YFSETQ. The CDR3 is 18 residues long. Full variable domain (rest looked up from reference TRBV5-1 and TRBJ1-3): KAGVTQTPRYLIKTRGQQVTLSCSPISGHRSVSWYQQTPGQGLQFLFEYFSETQRNKGNFPGRFSGRQFSNSRSEMNVSTLELGDSALYLCASSLDSSLGVAGNTIYFGEGSWLTVV.

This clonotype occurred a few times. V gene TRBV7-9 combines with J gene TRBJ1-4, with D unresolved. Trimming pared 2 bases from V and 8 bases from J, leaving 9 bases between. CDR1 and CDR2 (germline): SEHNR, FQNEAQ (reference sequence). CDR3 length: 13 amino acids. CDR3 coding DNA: TGTGCCAGCAGCTTAAGAGACGTGGAAAAACTGTTTTTT. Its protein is CASSLRDVEKLFF.

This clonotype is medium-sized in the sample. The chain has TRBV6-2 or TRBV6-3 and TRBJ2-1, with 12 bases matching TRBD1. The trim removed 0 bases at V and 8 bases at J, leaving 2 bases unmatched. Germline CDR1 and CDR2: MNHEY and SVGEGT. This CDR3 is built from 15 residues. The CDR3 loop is CASSYSGTGGYEQFF. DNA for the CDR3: TGTGCCAGCAGTTACTCCGGGACAGGGGGCTATGAGCAGTTCTTC.

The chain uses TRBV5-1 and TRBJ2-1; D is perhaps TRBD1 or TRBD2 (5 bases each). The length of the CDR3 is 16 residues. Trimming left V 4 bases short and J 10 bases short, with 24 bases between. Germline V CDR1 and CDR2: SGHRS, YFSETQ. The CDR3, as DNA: TGCGCCAGCAGCCCCAGCCCAGGGAGTGTAGCCTGGGAGCAGTTCTTC. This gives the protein CASSPSPGSVAWEQFF. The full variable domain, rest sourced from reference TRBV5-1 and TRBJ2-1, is KAGVTQTPRYLIKTRGQQVTLSCSPISGHRSVSWYQQTPGQGLQFLFEYFSETQRNKGNFPGRFSGRQFSNSRSEMNVSTLELGDSALYLCASSPSPGSVAWEQFFGPGTRLTVL.

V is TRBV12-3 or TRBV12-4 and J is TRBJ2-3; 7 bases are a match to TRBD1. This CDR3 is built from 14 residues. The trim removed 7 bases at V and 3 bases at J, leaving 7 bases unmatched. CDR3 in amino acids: CASKPGQMTDTQYF. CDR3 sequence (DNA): TGTGCCAGCAAACCGGGACAGATGACAGATACGCAGTATTTT.

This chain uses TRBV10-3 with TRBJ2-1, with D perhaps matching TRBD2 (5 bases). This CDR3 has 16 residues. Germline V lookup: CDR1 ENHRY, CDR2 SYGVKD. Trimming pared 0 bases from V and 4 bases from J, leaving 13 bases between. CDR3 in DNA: TGTGCCATCAGTGAGTCGCGGCGCGGGCTGTACAATGAGCAGTTCTTC. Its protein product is CAISESRRGLYNEQFF.

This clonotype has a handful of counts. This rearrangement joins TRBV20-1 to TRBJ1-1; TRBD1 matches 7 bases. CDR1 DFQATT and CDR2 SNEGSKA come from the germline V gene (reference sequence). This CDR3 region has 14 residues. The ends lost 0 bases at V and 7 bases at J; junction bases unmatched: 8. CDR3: CSARDEGAYGEAFF. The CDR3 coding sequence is TGCAGTGCTAGAGACGAGGGGGCATATGGTGAAGCTTTCTTT.

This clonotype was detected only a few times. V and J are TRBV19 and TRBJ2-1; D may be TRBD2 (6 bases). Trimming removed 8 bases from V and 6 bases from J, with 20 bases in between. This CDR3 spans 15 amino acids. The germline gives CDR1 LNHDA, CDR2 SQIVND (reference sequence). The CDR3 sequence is CASRKDVGGRNEQFF. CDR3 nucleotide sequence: TGTGCCAGTCGAAAGGATGTAGGAGGGCGCAATGAGCAGTTCTTC.

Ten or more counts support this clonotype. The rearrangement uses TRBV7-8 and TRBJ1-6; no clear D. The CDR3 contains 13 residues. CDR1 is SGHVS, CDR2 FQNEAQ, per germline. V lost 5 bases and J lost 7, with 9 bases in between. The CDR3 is CASSPRENSPLHF. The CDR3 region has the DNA TGTGCCAGCAGCCCCCGAGAGAATTCACCCCTCCACTTT.

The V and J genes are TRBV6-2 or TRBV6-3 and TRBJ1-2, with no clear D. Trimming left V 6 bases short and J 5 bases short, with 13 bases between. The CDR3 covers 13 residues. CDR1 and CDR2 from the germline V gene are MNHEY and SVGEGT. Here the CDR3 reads CASSLAVQYGYTF. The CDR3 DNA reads TGTGCCAGCAGCCTCGCGGTCCAATATGGCTACACCTTC.

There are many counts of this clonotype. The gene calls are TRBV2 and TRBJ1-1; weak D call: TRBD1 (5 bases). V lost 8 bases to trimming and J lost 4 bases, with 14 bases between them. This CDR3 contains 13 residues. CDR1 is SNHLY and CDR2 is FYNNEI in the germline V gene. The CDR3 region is CASAIGAGTEAFF. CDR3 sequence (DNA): TGTGCCAGCGCGATCGGGGCAGGCACTGAAGCTTTCTTT.

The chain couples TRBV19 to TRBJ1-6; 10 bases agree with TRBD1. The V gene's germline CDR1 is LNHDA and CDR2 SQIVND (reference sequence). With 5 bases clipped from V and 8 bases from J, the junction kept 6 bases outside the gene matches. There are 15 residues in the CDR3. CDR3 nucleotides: TGTGCCAGTAGTGTCGCCGGGACAGGGGATTCACCCCTCCACTTT. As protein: CASSVAGTGDSPLHF. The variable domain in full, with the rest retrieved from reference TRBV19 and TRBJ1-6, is DGGITQSPKYLFRKEGQNVTLSCEQNLNHDAMYWYRQDPGQGLRLIYYSQIVNDFQKGDIAEGYSVSREKKESFPLTVTSAQKNPTAFYLCASSVAGTGDSPLHFGNGTRLTVT.

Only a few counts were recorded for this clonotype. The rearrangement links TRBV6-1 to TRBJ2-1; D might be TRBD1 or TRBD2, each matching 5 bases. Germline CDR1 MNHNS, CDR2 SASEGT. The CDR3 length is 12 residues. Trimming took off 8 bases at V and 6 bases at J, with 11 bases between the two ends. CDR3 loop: CASWGGGNEQFF. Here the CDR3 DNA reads TGTGCCAGCTGGGGTGGGGGCAATGAGCAGTTCTTC.

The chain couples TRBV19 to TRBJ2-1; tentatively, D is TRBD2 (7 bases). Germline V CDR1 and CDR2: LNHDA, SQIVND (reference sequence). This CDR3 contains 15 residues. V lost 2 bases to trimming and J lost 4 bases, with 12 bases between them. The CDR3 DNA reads TGTGCCAGTAGTATACCCAGGGGAGGGTACAATGAGCAGTTCTTC. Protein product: CASSIPRGGYNEQFF. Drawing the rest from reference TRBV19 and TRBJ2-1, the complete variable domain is DGGITQSPKYLFRKEGQNVTLSCEQNLNHDAMYWYRQDPGQGLRLIYYSQIVNDFQKGDIAEGYSVSREKKESFPLTVTSAQKNPTAFYLCASSIPRGGYNEQFFGPGTRLTVL.

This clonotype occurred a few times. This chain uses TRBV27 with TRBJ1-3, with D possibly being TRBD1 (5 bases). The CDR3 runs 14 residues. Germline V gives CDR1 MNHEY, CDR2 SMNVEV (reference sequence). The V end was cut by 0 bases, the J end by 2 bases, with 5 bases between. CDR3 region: CASSLSGAGNTIYF. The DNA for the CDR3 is TGTGCCAGCAGTTTATCGGGGGCTGGAAACACCATATATTTT.

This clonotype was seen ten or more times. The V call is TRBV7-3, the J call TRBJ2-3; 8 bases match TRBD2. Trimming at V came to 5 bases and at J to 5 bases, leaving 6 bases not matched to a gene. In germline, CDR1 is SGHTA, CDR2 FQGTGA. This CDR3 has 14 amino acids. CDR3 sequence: CASSLGLGVDTQYF. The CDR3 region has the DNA TGTGCCAGCAGCCTGGGACTAGGCGTAGATACGCAGTATTTT.